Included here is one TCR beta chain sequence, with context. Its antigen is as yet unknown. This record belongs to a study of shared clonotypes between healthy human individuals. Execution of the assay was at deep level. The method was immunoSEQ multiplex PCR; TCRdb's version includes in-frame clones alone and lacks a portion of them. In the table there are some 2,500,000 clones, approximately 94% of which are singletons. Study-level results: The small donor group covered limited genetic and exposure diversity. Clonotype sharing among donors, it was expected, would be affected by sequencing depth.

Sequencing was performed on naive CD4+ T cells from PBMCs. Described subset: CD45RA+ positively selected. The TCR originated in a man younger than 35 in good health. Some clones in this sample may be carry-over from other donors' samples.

In DNA form, the CDR3 reads TGCGCCAGCAGCTTGGGGGACAGGGGGCTGGGAGAGACCCAGTACTTC. Residues: CASSLGDRGLGETQYF. V usage is TRBV5-1 and J usage is TRBJ2-5, with TRBD1 matching 12 bases. CDR1 and CDR2 from the germline V gene are SGHRS and YFSETQ. CDR3 length: 16 residues. J was trimmed by 4 bases and V by 0 bases; bases with no gene match: 4. The complete variable domain, with remaining parts taken from reference TRBV5-1 and TRBJ2-5, reads KAGVTQTPRYLIKTRGQQVTLSCSPISGHRSVSWYQQTPGQGLQFLFEYFSETQRNKGNFPGRFSGRQFSNSRSEMNVSTLELGDSALYLCASSLGDRGLGETQYFGPGTRLLVL.